This entry concerns a single T cell receptor (beta chain). Antigen unknown. TCRdb's copy holds only in-frame clones and misses some; the assay was immunoSEQ multiplex PCR. The sample carries hundreds of thousands of clones, more than 95% recorded once. The CDR3 is 15 amino acids. The germline V gene encodes CDR1 SGHTA and CDR2 FQGNSA. After removal of 4 bases from V and 4 bases from J, the junction contained 3 bases not matched to a gene. This sample is drawn from a study of shared clonotypes between healthy human individuals. Study in general: Each donor contributed plates that comprised three CD4 naive, three CD4 memory, two CD8 naive and one CD8 memory. Study observations and caveats: Non-shared clonotypes were found to have lower generation probabilities than the clonotypes that were shared by all four of the sorted-subset donors. Depth was large, yet rarefaction showed that sorted-subset sequencing was incomplete.

As defined, naive CD8 cells were CD45RO-negative and positively selected for CCR7, with terminally differentiated effector memory CD45RA+ cells excluded. Material: naive CD8+ T cells sorted from blood. The chain uses TRBV7-2 and TRBJ1-4; 10 bases are a match to TRBD1. The source is a young man in good health. CDR3 residues: CASSWGTGVNEKLFF. The CDR3, as DNA: TGTGCCAGCAGCTGGGGGACAGGGGTTAATGAAAAACTGTTTTTT.